This is a list of T cell receptor beta chains from one sample in a study of cytomegalovirus exposure and HLA in healthy donors. Repertoires were generated with immunoSEQ multiplex PCR, while TCRdb's copy carries only in-frame clones and drops some. This table holds about 200,000 clones, around 80% found once. Sequenced: PBMCs. The origin of the receptors is a man between 25 and 39 years old in good health and CMV-seronegative. Both conserved end residues are part of each CDR3. The order of the fields is CDR3 protein, CDR3 DNA, V gene, D gene, J gene, clone size. A D gene is named only where the DNA matches it firmly. A clone size is listed for some rows: how often the clone was seen (once, few, many), or a class if it is expanded.

CDR3: CAIGGLPNGYTF; DNA: TGTGCCATCGGCGGACTACCAAATGGCTACACCTTC; V: TRBV10-3; D: .; J: TRBJ1-2; size: once
CDR3: CASSLNNYGYTF; DNA: TGTGCCAGCAGCCTAAACAACTATGGCTACACCTTC; V: TRBV7-9; D: .; J: TRBJ1-2; size: .
CDR3: CASSGDSEAFF; DNA: TGTGCCAGCAGCGGGGACAGTGAAGCTTTCTTT; V: TRBV9; D: TRBD1; J: TRBJ1-1; size: .
CDR3: CASSQDLDYNTEAFF; DNA: TGTGCCAGCAGCCAAGATTTGGACTATAACACTGAAGCTTTCTTT; V: TRBV4-2; D: .; J: TRBJ1-1; size: .
CDR3: CATGTGGNGGETQYF; DNA: TGTGCCACCGGGACAGGGGGTAACGGGGGAGAGACCCAGTACTTC; V: TRBV10-3; D: TRBD1; J: TRBJ2-5; size: .
CDR3: CASSAPKRGGGSPLHF; DNA: TGTGCCAGCAGTGCCCCAAAAAGGGGGGGAGGTTCACCCCTCCACTTT; V: TRBV6-4; D: .; J: TRBJ1-6; size: few
CDR3: CASRPGGRGYTF; DNA: TGTGCCAGCAGACCCGGGGGTCGGGGCTACACCTTC; V: TRBV6-5; D: .; J: TRBJ1-2; size: .
CDR3: CASSYPSGGVYNEQFF; DNA: TGTGCCAGCAGTTACCCTAGCGGGGGGGTCTACAATGAGCAGTTCTTC; V: TRBV6-5; D: TRBD2; J: TRBJ2-1; size: .
CDR3: CASSRQSSYEQYF; DNA: TGTGCCAGCAGCAGACAGAGCTCCTACGAGCAGTACTTC; V: TRBV7-9; D: .; J: TRBJ2-7; size: .
CDR3: CASKTSVSSYEQYF; DNA: TGTGCCAGCAAGACTAGCGTTAGCTCCTACGAGCAGTACTTC; V: TRBV7-2; D: TRBD2; J: TRBJ2-7; size: .
CDR3: CASSSRPGLSTEAFF; DNA: TGTGCCAGCAGCTCTAGACCTGGTTTAAGCACTGAAGCTTTCTTT; V: TRBV7-3; D: .; J: TRBJ1-1; size: .
CDR3: CASSYGRGGRKTQYF; DNA: TGTGCCAGCAGCTATGGACGGGGGGGCAGGAAGACCCAGTACTTC; V: TRBV14; D: TRBD2; J: TRBJ2-5; size: .
CDR3: CASSYGQGMNTEAFF; DNA: TGTGCCAGCAGTTACGGGCAGGGGATGAACACTGAAGCTTTCTTT; V: TRBV6-5; D: .; J: TRBJ1-1; size: few
CDR3: CASSPGGSYNSPLHF; DNA: TGTGCCAGCAGCCCCGGAGGGTCCTATAATTCACCCCTCCACTTT; V: TRBV27; D: .; J: TRBJ1-6; size: few
CDR3: CASSTLTPGPGGVGDEQFF; DNA: TGTGCCAGCAGCACATTAACCCCCGGACCCGGCGGGGTTGGTGATGAGCAGTTCTTC; V: TRBV7-2; D: .; J: TRBJ2-1; size: .
CDR3: CASSSSTSGEQYF; DNA: TGTGCCAGTAGTTCCTCAACCTCGGGGGAGCAGTACTTC; V: TRBV19; D: .; J: TRBJ2-7; size: .
CDR3: CASSLAGATEKLFF; DNA: TGTGCCAGCAGCTTAGCGGGGGCTACCGAAAAACTGTTTTTT; V: TRBV7-9; D: .; J: TRBJ1-4; size: few
CDR3: CASSRGPAENEQFF; DNA: TGTGCCAGTAGTAGGGGCCCCGCCGAGAATGAGCAGTTCTTC; V: TRBV19; D: .; J: TRBJ2-1; size: .
CDR3: CASSLRLLSTGIYEQYF; DNA: TGTGCCAGCAGCTTAAGGCTTTTAAGTACAGGGATTTACGAGCAGTACTTC; V: TRBV7-2; D: .; J: TRBJ2-7; size: .
CDR3: CASTPRGRGSTDTQYF; DNA: TGTGCCAGCACCCCCCGGGGCAGGGGAAGCACAGATACGCAGTATTTT; V: TRBV6-6; D: .; J: TRBJ2-3; size: .
CDR3: CASSFGGARGEKLFF; DNA: TGCGCCAGCAGCTTCGGAGGGGCAAGAGGTGAAAAACTGTTTTTT; V: TRBV5-1; D: .; J: TRBJ1-4; size: .
CDR3: CASSLGDTTDTQYF; DNA: TGCGCCAGCAGCTTAGGGGATACTACAGATACGCAGTATTTT; V: TRBV5-1; D: .; J: TRBJ2-3; size: .
CDR3: CAISDKDGDYGYTF; DNA: TGTGCCATCAGTGATAAAGACGGAGACTATGGCTACACCTTC; V: TRBV10-3; D: .; J: TRBJ1-2; size: .
CDR3: CASSSGDVGNTIYF; DNA: TGTGCCAGCAGCTCAGGGGACGTAGGAAACACCATATATTTT; V: TRBV7-9; D: .; J: TRBJ1-3; size: once
CDR3: CASRGLGGLYGYTF; DNA: TGTGCCAGCAGGGGCCTCGGAGGACTTTATGGCTACACCTTC; V: TRBV6-6; D: .; J: TRBJ1-2; size: .
CDR3: CATLATVNTEAFF; DNA: TGTGCCACCTTAGCGACCGTGAACACTGAAGCTTTCTTT; V: TRBV18; D: .; J: TRBJ1-1; size: .
CDR3: CASSVEGLPIEETQYF; DNA: TGTGCCAGCAGCGTAGAGGGGCTTCCAATTGAAGAGACCCAGTACTTC; V: TRBV9; D: .; J: TRBJ2-5; size: .
CDR3: CASSVGLAAGTDTQYF; DNA: TGTGCCAGCAGCGTCGGACTAGCTGCCGGCACAGATACGCAGTATTTT; V: TRBV9; D: TRBD2; J: TRBJ2-3; size: .
CDR3: CASSQAGAGYTF; DNA: TGCGCCAGCAGCCAAGCTGGGGCGGGCTACACCTTC; V: TRBV4-1; D: .; J: TRBJ1-2; size: .
CDR3: CASSMRQGFEQFF; DNA: TGTGCCAGTAGTATGCGACAGGGTTTTGAGCAGTTCTTC; V: TRBV19; D: TRBD1; J: TRBJ2-1; size: .
CDR3: CSVEVAGVGDTQYF; DNA: TGCAGCGTTGAAGTTGCGGGGGTCGGAGATACGCAGTATTTT; V: TRBV29-1; D: TRBD2; J: TRBJ2-3; size: .
CDR3: CASSLLQGVDNEQFF; DNA: TGCGCCAGCAGCTTGCTCCAGGGCGTGGACAATGAGCAGTTCTTC; V: TRBV5-1; D: .; J: TRBJ2-1; size: .
CDR3: CASSQGTFEGAFF; DNA: TGTGCCAGCAGCCAGGGGACCTTCGAGGGAGCTTTCTTT; V: TRBV7-9; D: .; J: TRBJ1-1; size: .
CDR3: CASSLPKLRDSPETQYF; DNA: TGTGCCAGCAGCTTACCTAAGCTCCGGGACAGCCCAGAGACCCAGTACTTC; V: TRBV7-9; D: TRBD1; J: TRBJ2-5; size: few
CDR3: CASSEKGQIATNEKLFF; DNA: TGTGCCAGCAGTGAGAAGGGACAGATTGCAACTAATGAAAAACTGTTTTTT; V: TRBV2; D: TRBD1; J: TRBJ1-4; size: .
CDR3: CASSIGGGVTTGELFF; DNA: TGTGCCAGTAGTATAGGAGGGGGGGTAACAACCGGGGAGCTGTTTTTT; V: TRBV19; D: .; J: TRBJ2-2; size: .
CDR3: CASSQGYRTEAFF; DNA: TGTGCCAGCAGTCAGGGGTATCGAACTGAAGCTTTCTTT; V: TRBV6-1; D: .; J: TRBJ1-1; size: many
CDR3: CASSESMDRGGEQYF; DNA: TGTGCCAGCAGTGAATCCATGGACAGGGGGGGCGAGCAGTACTTC; V: TRBV2; D: TRBD1; J: TRBJ2-7; size: .
CDR3: CASSSSNNLDTQYF; DNA: TGTGCCAGCAGCTCAAGCAATAATCTTGATACGCAGTATTTT; V: TRBV7-3; D: .; J: TRBJ2-3; size: .
CDR3: CASTGTSYEQFF; DNA: TGTGCCAGCACCGGGACTTCATATGAGCAGTTCTTC; V: TRBV7-9; D: .; J: TRBJ2-1; size: .
CDR3: CASSVVPGGSDTQYF; DNA: TGTGCCAGCAGCGTAGTACCGGGGGGGTCAGATACGCAGTATTTT; V: TRBV9; D: TRBD2; J: TRBJ2-3; size: .
CDR3: CASSFTDSRGYTF; DNA: TGTGCCAGCAGTTTCACTGACAGTCGGGGCTACACCTTC; V: TRBV27; D: .; J: TRBJ1-2; size: .
CDR3: CASSQTQQGFSHEQYF; DNA: TGTGCCAGCAGTCAGACACAACAGGGGTTTAGCCACGAGCAGTACTTC; V: TRBV27; D: TRBD1; J: TRBJ2-7; size: few
CDR3: CSVTNPGGRTDTQYF; DNA: TGCAGCGTCACCAATCCAGGGGGCCGTACAGATACGCAGTATTTT; V: TRBV29-1; D: TRBD1; J: TRBJ2-3; size: .
CDR3: CASSLGSGVSYEQYF; DNA: TGCGCCAGCAGCCTCGGGTCGGGGGTGTCCTACGAGCAGTACTTC; V: TRBV5-1; D: .; J: TRBJ2-7; size: .
CDR3: CASSPRTVSYEQYF; DNA: TGTGCCAGCAGTCCCAGGACAGTCTCCTACGAGCAGTACTTC; V: TRBV7-9; D: .; J: TRBJ2-7; size: .
CDR3: CSSSLEASTDPNSYEQYF; DNA: TGTTCCAGCAGCTTAGAAGCCTCGACAGATCCCAATTCCTACGAGCAGTACTTC; V: TRBV7-9; D: .; J: TRBJ2-7; size: .
CDR3: CASSPGRTEAFF; DNA: TGTGCCAGCAGCCCGGGTCGGACTGAAGCTTTCTTT; V: TRBV27; D: .; J: TRBJ1-1; size: .
CDR3: CASSRHLMNTEAFF; DNA: TGTGCCAGCAGCCGACACTTAATGAACACTGAAGCTTTCTTT; V: TRBV5-5; D: .; J: TRBJ1-1; size: .
CDR3: CASSKRTAWNTEAFF; DNA: TGCGCCAGCAGCAAACGGACAGCTTGGAACACTGAAGCTTTCTTT; V: TRBV5-1; D: .; J: TRBJ1-1; size: once